This is a list of T cell receptor beta chains from one sample in a study of memory CD4+ T cells and cytomegalovirus serostatus. Libraries were prepared by immunoSEQ multiplex PCR; TCRdb keeps only in-frame clonotypes and omits some of them. The sample consists of 40,000 to 45,000 clones, 76% of them appearing once. What was sequenced was memory CD4+ T cells from blood. These receptors all stem from an adult in good health and CMV-seronegative. Both conserved end residues are part of each CDR3. D genes are given only for firm matches. Some rows have no size entry. The others give once, few or many, or a class for an expanded clone.

j_call,clone_size,v_call,d_call,cdr3_aa,cdr3_nt
TRBJ1-6,few,TRBV18,.,CASSPSGRSPLHF,TGTGCCAGCTCACCGTCCGGACGATCACCCCTCCACTTT
TRBJ2-5,.,TRBV7-2,TRBD2,CASSLQRGGGETQYF,TGTGCCAGCAGCTTACAGCGGGGGGGCGGGGAGACCCAGTACTTC
TRBJ2-3,.,TRBV6-1,.,CASSAGDTSTDTQYF,TGTGCCAGCAGTGCTGGTGACACTAGCACAGATACGCAGTATTTT
TRBJ2-5,.,TRBV5-1,TRBD2,CASSLSGTSEETQYF,TGCGCCAGCAGCTTGTCAGGGACTAGCGAAGAGACCCAGTACTTC
TRBJ1-2,few,TRBV5-6,.,CASSKDRVPGGYTF,TGTGCCAGCAGCAAGGACCGGGTCCCGGGGGGCTACACCTTC
TRBJ1-1,few,TRBV2,.,CASNRQRNTEAFF,TGTGCCAGCAACCGACAGAGGAACACTGAAGCTTTCTTT
TRBJ2-3,.,TRBV5-1,.,CASSPPGDTQYF,TGCGCCAGCAGCCCCCCCGGGGATACGCAGTATTTT
TRBJ1-4,.,TRBV30,TRBD1,CAWSRGLGDEKLFF,TGTGCCTGGAGCAGGGGGCTGGGGGATGAAAAACTGTTTTTT
TRBJ1-1,.,TRBV28,.,CASRSGQAGAAFF,TGTGCCAGCAGGTCAGGACAAGCTGGAGCCGCTTTCTTT
TRBJ1-1,.,TRBV18,.,CASSPAMGMNTEAFF,TGTGCCAGCTCACCAGCTATGGGCATGAACACTGAAGCTTTCTTT
TRBJ1-5,.,TRBV28,.,CASSFNIRGHQPQHF,TGTGCCAGCAGTTTTAATATTAGGGGTCACCAGCCCCAGCATTTT
TRBJ2-7,.,TRBV5-4,TRBD2,CASSSGLAGPYEQYF,TGTGCCAGCAGCTCGGGACTAGCGGGGCCCTACGAGCAGTACTTC
TRBJ1-2,.,TRBV15,.,CATSREDKAGGYTF,TGTGCCACCAGCAGGGAGGACAAAGCCGGTGGCTACACCTTC